This T cell receptor (beta chain) was sequenced for a study of cytomegalovirus exposure and HLA in healthy donors. The overall study: T cells numbering around 180 million yielded some 100 million unique TCR beta sequences in an earlier analysis.

V lost 4 bases to trimming and J lost 7 bases, with 19 bases between them. The length of the CDR3 is 15 residues. Germline CDR1 KGHSH, CDR2 LQKENI. This clone occurred once. PCR amplification relied on 60 Vbeta primers (plus 13 Jbeta primers). Method: immunoSEQ multiplex PCR; TCRdb's copy keeps in-frame clones and lacks some. The sample contains more than 200,000 clones, more than 70% of which appear only once. This rearrangement joins TRBV18 to TRBJ1-1; maybe TRBD1 (6 bases). The TCR comes from a human donor in good health. Sequenced: PBMCs. The CDR3 sequence is CASSQVEGRGSEAFF. The DNA of the CDR3 is TGTGCCAGCTCACAGGTCGAGGGCAGGGGAAGTGAAGCTTTCTTT.